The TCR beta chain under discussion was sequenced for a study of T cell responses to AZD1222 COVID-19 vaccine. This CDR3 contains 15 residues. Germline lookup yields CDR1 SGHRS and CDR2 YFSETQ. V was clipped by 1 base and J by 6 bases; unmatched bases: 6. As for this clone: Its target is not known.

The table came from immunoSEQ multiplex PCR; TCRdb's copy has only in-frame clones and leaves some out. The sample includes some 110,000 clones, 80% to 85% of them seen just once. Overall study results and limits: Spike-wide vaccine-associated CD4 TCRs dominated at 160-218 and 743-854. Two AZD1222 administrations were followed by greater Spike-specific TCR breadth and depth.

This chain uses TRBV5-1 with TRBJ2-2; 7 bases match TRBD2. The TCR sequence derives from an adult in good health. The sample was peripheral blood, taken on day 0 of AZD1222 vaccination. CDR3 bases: TGCGCCAGCAGCTTGTTGGAGCGGGGAGCCGGGGAGCTGTTTTTT. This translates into CASSLLERGAGELFF.